This TCR beta chain was recovered during a study of tumour-infiltrating T cells in Burkitt lymphoma. At the level of the study: All epidemiological Burkitt lymphoma subtypes were represented in the cohort. Overall and progression-free survival were predicted by productive clonality.

CDR1 and CDR2 (germline): MNHEY, SMNVEV (reference sequence). V trimming: 2 bases; J trimming: 2 bases; junction bases outside the gene matches: 7. This CDR3 is built from 17 residues. Clones were sequenced by immunoSEQ multiplex PCR, and TCRdb holds only the in-frame ones, with some missing. The table shows around 520 clones, with roughly 21% occurring only once. Regarding the study as a whole: Several public clonotypes were shared across many Burkitt lymphoma patients.

In regard to this clone: Its antigen is undetermined.

The TCR was taken from a human donor with Burkitt lymphoma. Sequencing used tumor tissue. The V and J genes are TRBV27 and TRBJ2-7, with 12 bases identical to TRBD1. For the CDR3, the DNA is TGTGCCAGCAGTTTACACCCCGGGGACAGGGGGCCCTACGAGCAGTACTTC. Translating it yields CASSLHPGDRGPYEQYF.